The 17 T cell receptor beta chains in this list originate from one sample, sequenced in a study of regulatory T cells in long-lasting Graves disease. Sample time point: newly diagnosed GD, antithyroid drugs for less than 3 months. The TCR library was made from RNA that had been extracted from PBMCs in TRIzol. Building of the TCR beta libraries involved iRepertoire HTBI primers and Arm-PCR of CDR3 regions. TCRdb redid the calling of the multiplex PCR reads with MiXCR, one entry per CDR3 protein. This table has 450,000 to 500,000 distinct CDR3 sequences, roughly 17% appearing once. The sample was also linked to a second study, of T cells in Graves' hyperthyroidism and ophthalmopathy.

The source was peripheral blood mononuclear cells (PBMCs), collected at new diagnosis, from a patient treated with antithyroid drugs. These TCRs come from a man aged 35-49 years with Graves disease.

This chain joins TRBV7-8 and TRBJ1-5; TRBD1 matches 10 bases. This CDR3 is built from 17 residues. Looked up from germline, CDR1 is SGHVS and CDR2 is FQNEAQ. With 2 bases clipped from V and 3 bases from J, the junction kept 7 bases outside the gene matches. The CDR3 spells CASSLSVTGGINQPQHF. CDR3 DNA sequence: TGTGCCAGCAGCTTAAGCGTGACAGGGGGCATCAATCAGCCCCAGCATTTT. Looking up the rest from reference TRBV7-8 and TRBJ1-5 gives the full variable domain: GAGVSQSPRYKVAKRGQDVALRCDPISGHVSLFWYQQALGQGPEFLTYFQNEAQLDKSGLPSDRFFAERPEGSVSTLKIQRTQQEDSAVYLCASSLSVTGGINQPQHFGDGTRLSIL.

This clonotype was recorded many times. V and J are TRBV2 and TRBJ2-1, with D unresolved. CDR1 SNHLY and CDR2 FYNNEI come from the germline V gene. The germline V and J ends were trimmed by 5 bases and 8 bases, with 7 bases remaining between them. The CDR3 length is 11 residues. CDR3 protein: CASSPMDEQFF. CDR3 coding DNA: TGTGCCAGCAGTCCGATGGATGAGCAGTTCTTC.

This rearrangement joins TRBV16 to TRBJ1-5; 8 nucleotides line up with TRBD1. J was trimmed by 0 bases and V by 3 bases; bases with no gene match: 13. CDR3 length: 19 amino acids. The germline gives CDR1 KGHSY, CDR2 FQNENV. This CDR3 reads CASSQEPGGAGYSNQPQHF. The CDR3 DNA is TGTGCCAGCAGCCAGGAACCAGGGGGCGCGGGGTATAGCAATCAGCCCCAGCATTTT.

The V and J genes are TRBV6-1 and TRBJ2-4; 10 bases are shared with TRBD2. Unmatched junction bases numbered 11, after V lost 0 bases and J lost 3 bases. The V gene's germline CDR1 is MNHNS and CDR2 SASEGT. This CDR3 region has 19 residues. This CDR3 reads CASSEAHVSGRPGKNIQYF. CDR3 DNA sequence: TGTGCCAGCAGTGAAGCGCACGTTAGCGGGAGGCCTGGCAAAAACATTCAGTACTTC.

This rearrangement joins TRBV20-1 to TRBJ1-2; 8 positions agree with TRBD1. The CDR3 length is 12 residues. Germline lookup yields CDR1 DFQATT and CDR2 SNEGSKA (reference sequence). The J segment lost 4 bases and the V segment lost 6 bases, leaving 4 bases of the junction unmatched. CDR3 nucleotide sequence: TGCAGTGCCCCAGACAGGGGCTATGGCTACACCTTC. As protein: CSAPDRGYGYTF.

This clonotype was picked up one time. A much more abundant neighbour one base away suggests this may be a read error. The chain carries TRBV20-1 and TRBJ2-5, with a possible D match to TRBD1 (6 bases). CDR3 length: 11 residues. Per germline, CDR1 DFQATT and CDR2 SNEGSKA (reference sequence). The CDR3: CNAKRGFAQYF. CDR3 DNA sequence: TGCAATGCTAAAAGGGGGTTCGCCCAGTACTTC.

The V call is TRBV12-3 or TRBV12-4, the J call TRBJ1-3, with D tentatively TRBD1 (5 bases). The CDR3 is made up of 15 amino acids. Trimming removed 10 bases at V and 0 bases at J, with 16 bases between. For the CDR3, the DNA is TGTGCCACCACCTTTCCAGGGAGCTCTGGAAACACCATATATTTT. Protein sequence: CATTFPGSSGNTIYF.

The chain is built from TRBV12-3 or TRBV12-4 and TRBJ2-5; possibly TRBD2 for D (6 bases). V lost 5 bases and J lost 5, with 18 bases in between. The CDR3 has 15 residues. CDR3 DNA sequence: TGTGCCAGCAGTGCGATACCCCGGGCGGGGGAGACCCAGTACTTC. It specifies CASSAIPRAGETQYF.

This clonotype was counted many times. The chain combines TRBV30 with TRBJ2-7, with D possibly being TRBD2 (6 bases). The CDR3 is 13 amino acids. Trimming shortened V by 3 bases and J by 1 base, and 10 bases separated the two germline ends. The germline V gene encodes CDR1 GTSNPN and CDR2 SVGIG (reference sequence). The chain's CDR3 is CAWRTGVSYEQYF. The CDR3 nucleotides read TGTGCCTGGAGGACGGGGGTTTCCTACGAGCAGTACTTC.

This clonotype was counted many times. The V gene is TRBV7-9, the J gene TRBJ2-7, with 8 bases aligning to TRBD2. CDR3 length: 14 residues. Germline assignment: CDR1 SEHNR and CDR2 FQNEAQ (reference sequence). The V segment lost 0 bases and the J segment 4 bases; nucleotides outside the gene matches: 2. The CDR3 bases are TGTGCCAGCAGCTTAGCACTAGCGGAGTACGAGCAGTACTTC. Its protein product is CASSLALAEYEQYF.

This clonotype was counted at least ten times. The V and J genes are TRBV20-1 and TRBJ2-5; D is ambiguous. V lost 6 bases, J lost 1 base, and 12 bases lay in between. Per germline, CDR1 DFQATT and CDR2 SNEGSKA (reference sequence). CDR3 length: 13 amino acids. The CDR3 DNA sequence: TGCAGTGCCGCGAAGAGCAGCCAAGAGACCCAGTACTTC. Translating it yields CSAAKSSQETQYF.

This clonotype was counted only a few times. This chain connects TRBV20-1 to TRBJ2-7, with 8 nucleotides matching TRBD1. V shed 6 bases, J shed 4 bases, and the junction held 11 bases outside the gene matches. This CDR3 region has 14 residues. Germline values: CDR1 DFQATT, CDR2 SNEGSKA (reference sequence). The CDR3 spells CSAYTLGQGYEQYF. CDR3 coding DNA: TGCAGTGCCTATACTCTTGGACAGGGATACGAGCAGTACTTC.

This clonotype was recorded many times. V gene TRBV30 combines with J gene TRBJ1-2; the match to TRBD1 covers 7 bases. The CDR3 has 12 residues. Trimming took 5 bases from V and 6 from J; bases not matched to a gene: 6. From germline, CDR1 is GTSNPN and CDR2 SVGIG (reference sequence). The CDR3 is CAWAGQADGYTF. CDR3 nucleotides: TGTGCCTGGGCCGGACAGGCGGATGGCTACACCTTC.

In the case of this clonotype: This sequence may be a read error, since a much larger clone differs from it by one base. V is TRBV3-1 and J is TRBJ2-7; 8 bases map to TRBD1. Losses at the gene ends were 0 bases for V and 9 bases for J; bases not matched to a gene: 13. This CDR3 is 16 amino acids long. Germline loops: CDR1 LGHDT, CDR2 YNNKEL (reference sequence). The CDR3 reads CASSQDSRTGNGGQYF. The DNA for the CDR3 is TGTGCCAGCAGCCAAGATTCCAGGACAGGGAATGGAGGGCAGTACTTC.

V and J are TRBV28 and TRBJ2-5, with 12 nucleotides matching TRBD2. CDR3 length: 16 amino acids. V gave up 5 bases and J gave up 5 bases; unmatched junction bases: 9. Germline CDR1 reads MDHEN; CDR2 reads SYDVKM. The CDR3 DNA is TGTGCCAGCAGTAGGCTAGCGGGAGGGCCGCGGGAGACCCAGTACTTC. As protein: CASSRLAGGPRETQYF.

The genes are TRBV4-3 and TRBJ2-3, with D possibly being TRBD1 (6 bases). Germline V gene data show CDR1 as LGHNA and CDR2 as YSLEER. Trimming pared 2 bases from V and 8 bases from J, leaving 11 bases between. The CDR3 has 13 amino acids. As DNA, the CDR3 is TGCGCCAGCAGCCAAACCCCGGACAGTACGCAGTATTTT. Translated: CASSQTPDSTQYF.

This clonotype was recorded many times. The chain couples TRBV6-5 to TRBJ2-7, with TRBD2 matching over 12 bases. This CDR3 region has 18 residues. With V trimmed by 3 bases and J by 4 bases, 13 bases remained unmatched. From germline, CDR1 is MNHEY and CDR2 SVGAGI. CDR3 sequence (DNA): TGTGCCAGCAGTTATTCGGCCCCCAGGACTAGCGGGAAGTACGAGCAGTACTTC. Translated: CASSYSAPRTSGKYEQYF.